The 28 T cell receptor beta chains listed next were all sequenced from one sample in a study of blood T cells in healthy people across ages. Next came a second PCR, run for roughly 6 to 11 cycles, which used a sample-barcoded 5' primer along with a J-beta primer mix. TCRdb itself ran the 5' RACE reads through MiXCR, one entry per CDR3 protein. The sample shows 700,000 or so distinct CDR3 sequences, roughly 41% of them seen only once. Sequencing was carried out using blood. The receptor source for this set is a man aged 80 or over in good health.

The rearrangement joins TRBV7-3 to TRBJ1-1; D call uncertain. Germline CDR1 SGHTA, CDR2 FQGTGA. This CDR3 has 13 residues. Trimming took 4 bases from V and 3 from J, leaving 9 bases between them. This CDR3 reads CASSSGEDTEAFF. The CDR3 region has the DNA TGTGCCAGCAGCTCTGGGGAGGACACTGAAGCTTTCTTT.

The rearrangement joins TRBV29-1 to TRBJ1-1, with D possibly matching TRBD1 (5 bases). The CDR3 has 14 amino acids. V was trimmed by 0 bases and J by 4 bases, leaving 12 bases between them. From germline, CDR1 is SQVTM and CDR2 ANQGSEA. CDR3 amino acids: CSVEDKGRRTEAFF. Written as DNA, the CDR3 is TGCAGCGTTGAAGATAAGGGACGGCGCACTGAAGCTTTCTTT.

The chain carries TRBV6-5 and TRBJ1-2; perhaps TRBD1 as D (6 bases). The V and J ends lost 2 bases and 7 bases respectively, with 17 bases between them. In germline, CDR1 is MNHEY, CDR2 SVGAGI. The CDR3 is made up of 15 amino acids. CDR3 amino acids: CASSYGEQGISGYTF. CDR3 DNA: TGTGCCAGCAGTTACGGTGAACAGGGAATTTCTGGCTACACCTTC.

The V gene is TRBV12-3 or TRBV12-4, the J gene TRBJ1-5, with D uncertain. The CDR3 loop spans 14 amino acids. V was cut by 2 bases and J by 9 bases, with 14 bases left in between. CDR3 sequence (DNA): TGTGCCAGCAGTTTATCCGGCACCTTATTGCCCCAGCATTTT. It encodes CASSLSGTLLPQHF.

This clonotype was detected a few times. The chain combines TRBV7-2 with TRBJ2-3; 11 bases match TRBD2. Germline V lookup: CDR1 SGHTA, CDR2 FQGNSA. The V gene end was trimmed by 5 bases and the J gene end by 6 bases; junction bases not matched to a gene: 13. CDR3 length: 17 residues. Here the CDR3 reads CASSRYPTSGAGDTQYF. In DNA, the CDR3 is TGTGCCAGCAGCCGCTACCCGACTAGCGGGGCTGGGGATACGCAGTATTTT.

This clonotype occurred a few times. V usage is TRBV7-2 and J usage is TRBJ1-2; D is unresolved. The CDR3 has 13 residues. From germline, CDR1 is SGHTA and CDR2 FQGNSA. V was clipped by 6 bases and J by 1 base, with 9 bases between them. The DNA for the CDR3 is TGTGCCAGCAGACCGGACGGTAACTATGGCTACACCTTC. Its protein is CASRPDGNYGYTF.

The table lists this clonotype with a few counts. This chain links TRBV9 with TRBJ2-3, with 7 nucleotides matching TRBD2. The CDR3 runs to 16 residues. The V gene's germline CDR1 is SGDLS and CDR2 YYNGEE. V gave up 4 bases and J gave up 2 bases; unmatched junction bases: 10. The CDR3 DNA reads TGTGCCAGCAGCTTTCGGACTAGTGCGGCCACAGATACGCAGTATTTT. Its translation: CASSFRTSAATDTQYF.

V is TRBV4-2 and J is TRBJ2-1, with D hard to call. In germline, CDR1 is LGHNA, CDR2 YNFKEQ. The CDR3 extends over 12 amino acids. Trimming cost V 0 bases and J 10 bases, with 7 bases left between them. CDR3 loop: CASSQDLREQFF. CDR3 nucleotides: TGTGCCAGCAGCCAAGATCTACGGGAGCAGTTCTTC.

This clonotype was detected a few times. J is TRBJ2-3 and V is TRBV4-2; unclear D gene. The germline CDR1 and CDR2 sequences are LGHNA and YNFKEQ. The CDR3 has 13 residues. The ends were cut back, 2 bases at V and 4 bases at J, with 7 bases in the middle. DNA for the CDR3: TGTGCCAGCAGCCAAAGCATTTCAGATACGCAGTATTTT. This translates into CASSQSISDTQYF.

In its sample, this clonotype was seen once. The V gene is TRBV20-1, the J gene TRBJ2-3, with 12 bases aligning to TRBD2. This CDR3 is 15 amino acids long. The germline CDR1 and CDR2 sequences are DFQATT and SNEGSKA (reference sequence). J gave up 7 bases and V 6 bases, and 11 bases lay outside the gene matches. The CDR3: CSAPRTSGEAYTQYF. CDR3 sequence (DNA): TGCAGTGCACCTCGGACTAGCGGGGAAGCCTATACGCAGTATTTT.

This clonotype was counted a few times. The rearrangement joins TRBV20-1 to TRBJ1-5; 7 nucleotides align to TRBD1. This CDR3 spans 14 amino acids. Germline V CDR1 and CDR2: DFQATT, SNEGSKA (reference sequence). V was pared by 5 bases and J by 5 bases, with 9 bases of the junction left unmatched. The CDR3 DNA reads as TGCAGTGCTCTCGGACAGGTAGGGGATCAGCCCCAGCATTTT. Translated: CSALGQVGDQPQHF.

This clonotype was picked up many times. This CDR3 is CSASQSGGGRPFHEQYF. CDR3 in DNA: TGCAGTGCTAGTCAATCCGGGGGCGGGAGGCCCTTCCACGAGCAGTACTTC. The V gene is TRBV20-1, the J gene TRBJ2-7; 8 bases are shared with TRBD2. CDR1 is DFQATT, CDR2 SNEGSKA, per germline (reference sequence). The trim removed 3 bases at V and 5 bases at J, leaving 18 bases unmatched. CDR3 size: 17 residues.

The chain joins TRBV20-1 to TRBJ2-3, with a weak D call TRBD2 (5 bases). Germline assignment: CDR1 DFQATT and CDR2 SNEGSKA (reference sequence). V gave up 6 bases and J gave up 4 bases, with 11 bases separating them. The CDR3 sequence is 12 residues long. CDR3 nucleotide sequence: TGCAGTGCGGACTTCAAGGCAGATACGCAGTATTTT. Translated: CSADFKADTQYF.

In this sample, this clonotype turned up a few times. V gene TRBV30 combines with J gene TRBJ1-2; 7 positions agree with TRBD1. From germline, CDR1 is GTSNPN and CDR2 SVGIG (reference sequence). CDR3 length equals 13 residues. Trimming at V came to 0 bases and at J to 3 bases, leaving 1 base not matched to a gene. The CDR3, as DNA: TGTGCCTGGAGTGTTCAGGGGGACTATGGCTACACCTTC. Its translation: CAWSVQGDYGYTF.

The CDR3 spells CASNSHQGDPKQYF. Here the CDR3 DNA reads TGTGCCAGCAACTCTCACCAGGGGGACCCTAAGCAGTACTTC. The chain joins TRBV5-4 to TRBJ2-5, with 7 bases matching TRBD1. V lost 6 bases and J lost 11; bases outside the gene matches: 16. The CDR3 is made up of 14 amino acids. Germline CDR1 and CDR2: SGHNT and YYREEE (reference sequence).

This chain connects TRBV10-1 to TRBJ2-1; the D gene is possibly TRBD2 (7 bases). CDR1 is WNHNN and CDR2 is SYGVQD in the germline V gene (reference sequence). Trimming cost V 0 bases and J 3 bases, with 9 bases left between them. CDR3 length: 15 residues. The CDR3 coding sequence is TGCGCCAGCAGTGAGTCGGGGGGGCTCTACAATGAGCAGTTCTTC. It codes for CASSESGGLYNEQFF.

This clonotype was seen repeatedly, ten times or more. This chain joins TRBV7-9 and TRBJ2-7, with 7 bases fitting TRBD1. Germline V gene lookup returns CDR1 SEHNR and CDR2 FQNEAQ (reference sequence). J lost 1 base, V lost 5 bases, and 8 bases had no gene match. The CDR3 extends over 15 amino acids. CDR3 nucleotide sequence: TGTGCCAGCAGCCTCCGGACAGGAAAATCCTACGAGCAGTACTTC. It translates to CASSLRTGKSYEQYF.

Here the CDR3 reads CASSYPQTGRYTGELFF. CDR3 bases: TGTGCCAGCAGTTACCCTCAGACAGGGCGGTATACCGGGGAGCTGTTTTTT. The chain uses TRBV6-6 and TRBJ2-2, with TRBD1 matching 7 bases. Unmatched junction bases numbered 11, after V lost 2 bases and J lost 5 bases. CDR3 length equals 17 residues. Germline values: CDR1 MNHNY, CDR2 SVGAGI (reference sequence).

The chain combines TRBV5-6 with TRBJ2-7; no clear D. CDR1 is SGHDT, CDR2 YYEEEE, per germline. The CDR3 totals 12 residues. V was trimmed by 3 bases and J by 5 bases, leaving 9 bases between them. The CDR3 here is CASSYRTDEQYF. The CDR3 coding sequence is TGTGCCAGCAGCTACCGGACGGACGAGCAGTACTTC.

This clonotype was observed at least ten times. The V call is TRBV5-1, the J call TRBJ2-5; the D gene is possibly TRBD2 (7 bases). The CDR3 sequence is 14 residues long. Trimming stripped 2 bases from V and 4 bases from J, with 12 bases between. In germline, CDR1 is SGHRS, CDR2 YFSETQ. CDR3 in DNA: TGCGCCAGCAGCTTCGGGGGGCCTGGAGAGACCCAGTACTTC. This sequence encodes CASSFGGPGETQYF.

This clonotype was seen a handful of times. This chain joins TRBV7-2 and TRBJ1-2, with D maybe TRBD1 (5 bases). This CDR3 is built from 16 residues. With 2 bases removed from V and 3 bases from J, the gap between germline ends came to 16 bases. Germline lookup yields CDR1 SGHTA and CDR2 FQGNSA. Here the CDR3 DNA reads TGTGCCAGCAGCTTAATTGGGACGGAAAAAGACTATGGCTACACCTTC. Its translation: CASSLIGTEKDYGYTF.

The rearrangement joins TRBV19 to TRBJ2-3; no reliable D call. Looked up from germline, CDR1 is LNHDA and CDR2 is SQIVND (reference sequence). V shed 3 bases and J shed 2 bases, with 12 bases lying between them. The CDR3 extends over 15 amino acids. CDR3: CASSIARFPTDTQYF. The CDR3 DNA reads as TGTGCCAGTAGTATTGCCCGGTTTCCCACAGATACGCAGTATTTT.

In its sample, this clonotype was seen once. The rearrangement uses TRBV11-3 and TRBJ2-1, with D perhaps matching TRBD1 or TRBD2 (5 bases each). The CDR3 has 18 residues. Per germline, CDR1 SGHNT and CDR2 YENEEA. V lost 5 bases to trimming and J lost 6 bases, with 26 bases between them. The CDR3 is CASSLRGAVAGLSNEQFF. CDR3 bases: TGTGCCAGCAGCCTAAGGGGAGCCGTGGCAGGGCTTAGCAATGAGCAGTTCTTC.

With regard to this clonotype: One junction end disagrees with the germline gene, perhaps due to a read error. The chain uses TRBV10-3 and TRBJ1-2; 8 nucleotides match TRBD1. Germline-derived CDR1 and CDR2 are ENHRY and SYGVKD. The CDR3 extends over 15 amino acids. The CDR3 nucleotides read TGTGCCATCAGCAGTCCCGGGACAGGAGCCTATGTCTACACCTTC. It translates to CAISSPGTGAYVYTF.

The chain uses TRBV20-1 and TRBJ2-5; 7 bases match TRBD1. The end of the DNA is better explained by TRBJ2-7, so the J call may be wrong. The germline gives CDR1 DFQATT, CDR2 SNEGSKA (reference sequence). This CDR3 has 14 amino acids. The CDR3 region is CSARDSGQLYEQYF. The DNA of the CDR3 is TGCAGTGCTAGAGATTCGGGACAGCTCTACGAGCAGTACTTC.

This clonotype was picked up a small number of times. This chain joins TRBV12-3 or TRBV12-4 and TRBJ2-3; possibly TRBD1 or TRBD2 for D (5 bases each). V lost 2 bases to trimming and J lost 4 bases, with 13 bases between them. The CDR3 is 15 amino acids. The CDR3 sequence: CASSLNGATADTQYF. CDR3 nucleotides: TGTGCCAGCAGTTTAAACGGGGCGACGGCAGATACGCAGTATTTT.

This chain connects TRBV4-2 to TRBJ2-1; D could derive from TRBD1 or TRBD2 (5 bases each). Trimming stripped 0 bases from V and 4 bases from J, with 19 bases between. The CDR3 sequence is 18 residues long. Germline assignment: CDR1 LGHNA and CDR2 YNFKEQ. CDR3 sequence reads: CASSQDRRGLGAYNEQFF. In DNA form, the CDR3 reads TGTGCCAGCAGCCAAGACCGTCGGGGCCTAGGGGCATACAATGAGCAGTTCTTC.

The chain carries TRBV6-2 or TRBV6-3 and TRBJ2-1; no clear D. V lost 7 bases, J lost 5 bases, and 12 bases lay in between. This CDR3 has 13 residues. Germline V lookup: CDR1 MNHEY, CDR2 SVGEGT. CDR3 DNA: TGTGCCAGCACCACCGACTTAAACAATGAGCAGTTCTTC. It yields the protein CASTTDLNNEQFF.